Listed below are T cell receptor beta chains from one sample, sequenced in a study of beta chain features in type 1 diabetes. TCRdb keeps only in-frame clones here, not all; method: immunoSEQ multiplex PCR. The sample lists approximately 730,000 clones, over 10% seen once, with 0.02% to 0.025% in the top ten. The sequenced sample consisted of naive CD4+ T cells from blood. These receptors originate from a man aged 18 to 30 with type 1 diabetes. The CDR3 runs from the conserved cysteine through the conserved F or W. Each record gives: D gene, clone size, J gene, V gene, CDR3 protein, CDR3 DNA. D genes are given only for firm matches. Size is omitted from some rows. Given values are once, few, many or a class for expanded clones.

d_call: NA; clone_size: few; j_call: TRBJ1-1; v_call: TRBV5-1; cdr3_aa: CASTGPEMNTEAFF; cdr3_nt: TGCGCCAGCACCGGACCTGAGATGAACACTGAAGCTTTCTTT
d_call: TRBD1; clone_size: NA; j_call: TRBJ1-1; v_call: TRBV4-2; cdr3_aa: CASSQEDRVNLGTEAFF; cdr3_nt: TGTGCCAGCAGCCAAGAAGACAGGGTGAATTTGGGCACTGAAGCTTTCTTT
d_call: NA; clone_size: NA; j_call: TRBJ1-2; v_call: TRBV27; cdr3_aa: CATRGRAGGYTF; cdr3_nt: TGTGCCACCCGAGGCAGGGCCGGGGGCTACACCTTC
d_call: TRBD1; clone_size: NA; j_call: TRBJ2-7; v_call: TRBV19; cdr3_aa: CASSGTGKGYEQYF; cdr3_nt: TGTGCCAGCAGCGGGACAGGGAAAGGCTACGAGCAGTACTTC
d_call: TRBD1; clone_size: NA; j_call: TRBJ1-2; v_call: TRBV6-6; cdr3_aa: CASSSPDRGQNYGYTF; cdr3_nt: TGTGCCAGCAGCTCCCCTGACAGGGGGCAAAACTATGGCTACACCTTC
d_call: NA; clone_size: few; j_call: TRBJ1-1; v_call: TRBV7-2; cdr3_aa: CASSSTVMNTEAFF; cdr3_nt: TGTGCCAGCAGCTCGACAGTCATGAACACTGAAGCTTTCTTT
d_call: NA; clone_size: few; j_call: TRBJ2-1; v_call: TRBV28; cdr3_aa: CASTLGRGRQLYEQFF; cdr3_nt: TGTGCCAGCACCCTGGGGAGGGGGCGTCAATTATATGAGCAGTTCTTC
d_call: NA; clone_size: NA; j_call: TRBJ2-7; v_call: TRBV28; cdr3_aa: CASSSEGLGPYEQYF; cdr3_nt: TGTGCCAGCAGTTCCGAAGGACTCGGTCCCTACGAGCAGTACTTC
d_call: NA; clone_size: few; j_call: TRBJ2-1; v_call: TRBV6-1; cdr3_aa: CASTPRGNYYNEQFF; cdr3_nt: TGTGCCAGCACTCCTCGGGGGAACTACTACAATGAGCAGTTCTTC
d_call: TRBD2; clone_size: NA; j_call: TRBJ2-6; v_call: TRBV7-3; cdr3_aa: CASTSGPAGNSGANVLTF; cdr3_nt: TGTGCCAGCACCTCTGGCCCAGCGGGGAACTCTGGGGCCAACGTCCTGACTTTC
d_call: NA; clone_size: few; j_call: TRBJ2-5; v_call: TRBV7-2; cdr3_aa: CASSLEITQYF; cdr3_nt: TGTGCCAGCAGCTTAGAAATAACCCAGTACTTC
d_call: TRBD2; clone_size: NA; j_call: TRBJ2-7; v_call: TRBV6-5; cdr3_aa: CASSYERTSTHEQYF; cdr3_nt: TGTGCCAGCAGTTACGAGAGGACTAGCACCCACGAGCAGTACTTC
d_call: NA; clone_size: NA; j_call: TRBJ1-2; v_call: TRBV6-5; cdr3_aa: CASRTGTLPEYGYTF; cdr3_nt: TGTGCCAGCAGAACAGGGACCTTACCGGAATATGGCTACACCTTC
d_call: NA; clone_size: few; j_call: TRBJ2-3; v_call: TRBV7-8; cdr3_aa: CASSLYVGFPSTDTQYF; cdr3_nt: TGTGCCAGCAGCCTCTACGTGGGCTTCCCTAGCACAGATACGCAGTATTTT
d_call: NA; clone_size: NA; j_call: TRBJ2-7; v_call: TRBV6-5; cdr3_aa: CASSPEGNSYEQYF; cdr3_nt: TGTGCCAGCAGCCCCGAAGGGAACTCCTACGAGCAGTACTTC
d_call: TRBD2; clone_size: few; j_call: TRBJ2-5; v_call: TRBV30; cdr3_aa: CAWRLAGPQETQYF; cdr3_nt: TGTGCCTGGAGGCTAGCGGGGCCCCAAGAGACCCAGTACTTC
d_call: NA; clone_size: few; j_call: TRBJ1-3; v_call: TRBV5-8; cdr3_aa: CASSLEYSSGNTIYF; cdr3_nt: TGTGCCAGCAGCTTGGAGTACAGCTCTGGAAACACCATATATTTT
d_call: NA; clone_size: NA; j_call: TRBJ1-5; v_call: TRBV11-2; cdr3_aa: CASSEGGSNQPQHF; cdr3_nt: TGTGCCAGCAGCGAGGGAGGAAGCAATCAGCCCCAGCATTTT
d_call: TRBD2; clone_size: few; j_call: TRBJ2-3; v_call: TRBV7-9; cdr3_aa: CASSSSGGADTQYF; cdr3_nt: TGTGCCAGCAGCAGTAGCGGGGGGGCAGATACGCAGTATTTT
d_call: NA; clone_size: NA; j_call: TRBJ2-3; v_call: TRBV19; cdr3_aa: CASSTAGTTGTDTQYF; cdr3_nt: TGTGCCAGTAGTACGGCGGGGACAACCGGCACAGATACGCAGTATTTT
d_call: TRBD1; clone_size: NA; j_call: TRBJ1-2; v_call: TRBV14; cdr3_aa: CASSLSGQGAGGYTF; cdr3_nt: TGTGCCAGCAGCCTTTCGGGACAGGGGGCAGGAGGCTACACCTTC
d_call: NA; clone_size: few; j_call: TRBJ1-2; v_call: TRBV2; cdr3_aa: CASSDSNPSGYTF; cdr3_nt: TGTGCCAGCAGTGATAGTAACCCCTCTGGCTACACCTTC
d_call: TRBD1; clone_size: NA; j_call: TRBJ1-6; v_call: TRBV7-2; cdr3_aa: CASSADRDRGRLNNSPLHF; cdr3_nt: TGTGCCAGCAGCGCCGACCGGGACAGGGGGCGCTTGAATAATTCACCCCTCCACTTT